These T cell receptor beta chains were read from a single sample in a study of T cell changes during pregnancy in multiple sclerosis. TCRdb's copy holds only in-frame clones and misses some; the assay was immunoSEQ multiplex PCR. The sample lists over 25,000 clones; about 88% were seen once. Sequenced here: CD8+ T cells from peripheral blood mononuclear cells, sampled in the second trimester of pregnancy. All receptors derive from a female donor with multiple sclerosis, enrolled in a pregnancy study. CDR3s include the opening cysteine and the closing phenylalanine or tryptophan. D genes are given only for firm matches. The size field is filled for only some rows; it gives once, few, many or a size class.

cdr3_nt: TGTGCCAGTAGTATGGAGGGAGGTGGCACAGATACGCAGTATTTT
cdr3_aa: CASSMEGGGTDTQYF
clone_size: -
d_call: -
v_call: TRBV19
j_call: TRBJ2-3
cdr3_length: 15

cdr3_nt: TGTGCCAGCAGTGCCTCCGGGGTGAACAGGGAGCTGTTTTTT
cdr3_aa: CASSASGVNRELFF
clone_size: -
d_call: -
v_call: TRBV27
j_call: TRBJ2-2
cdr3_length: 14

cdr3_nt: TGTGCCAGCAGCAGACAGGGCACAGATACGCAGTATTTT
cdr3_aa: CASSRQGTDTQYF
clone_size: -
d_call: -
v_call: TRBV6-4
j_call: TRBJ2-3
cdr3_length: 13

cdr3_nt: TGTGCCACCAGCAGAGAAAGGGGAATCTGGTACGAGCAGTACTTC
cdr3_aa: CATSRERGIWYEQYF
clone_size: -
d_call: -
v_call: TRBV15
j_call: TRBJ2-7
cdr3_length: 15

cdr3_nt: TGTGCCAGCAGGCCGACAGGGATGGGCCTGGTCCTCAATCAGCCCCAGCATTTT
cdr3_aa: CASRPTGMGLVLNQPQHF
clone_size: -
d_call: TRBD1
v_call: TRBV27
j_call: TRBJ1-5
cdr3_length: 18

cdr3_nt: TGTGCCAGCAGCCCGGGACTAGCGGGGACCGCCTACGAGCAGTACTTC
cdr3_aa: CASSPGLAGTAYEQYF
clone_size: -
d_call: TRBD2
v_call: TRBV5-5
j_call: TRBJ2-7
cdr3_length: 16

cdr3_nt: TGCACCAGCAGCCAAGAGGGGAGAGAAGAGACCCAGTACTTC
cdr3_aa: CTSSQEGREETQYF
clone_size: -
d_call: -
v_call: TRBV1
j_call: TRBJ2-5
cdr3_length: 14

cdr3_nt: TGCGCCAGCAGGAAAGGACTAGCGGGAGGGCGAGAGACCCAGTACTTC
cdr3_aa: CASRKGLAGGRETQYF
clone_size: -
d_call: TRBD2
v_call: TRBV5-1
j_call: TRBJ2-5
cdr3_length: 16

cdr3_nt: TGTGCCAGTACCTCAGGGACAGTCTGGACAGATACGCAGTATTTT
cdr3_aa: CASTSGTVWTDTQYF
clone_size: once
d_call: TRBD1
v_call: TRBV19
j_call: TRBJ2-3
cdr3_length: 15

cdr3_nt: TGTGCCAGCACAGGGGGTACAAACACTGAAGCTTTCTTT
cdr3_aa: CASTGGTNTEAFF
clone_size: -
d_call: TRBD1
v_call: TRBV25-1
j_call: TRBJ1-1
cdr3_length: 13